This T cell receptor (beta chain) was recovered during a study of breast tumors, draining lymph nodes, adjacent tissues. Broader study findings: Tumor and nontumor repertoires were significantly more similar in luminal-like than in basal-like breast cancer.

The lymph nodes were axillary draining lymph nodes from breast cancer patients. Details on this clonotype: The antigen is unknown.

TCRdb fed the multiplex PCR reads into MiXCR, producing one record per CDR3 protein. The table includes around 170,000 distinct CDR3 sequences, 30% to 35% detected once. The V and J ends lost 8 bases and 5 bases respectively, with 17 bases between them. The germline V gene encodes CDR1 SGHVS and CDR2 FNYEAQ. The CDR3 has 14 residues. Specimen: axillary lymph node tissue. The J gene is TRBJ2-3, the V gene TRBV7-6, with D possibly being TRBD2 (6 bases). The source is a female donor with breast cancer. Some clones in this sample may be carry-over from other donors' samples. The CDR3 DNA follows: TGTGCCAGCGTGAAGTCCGGGGGAATAGATACGCAGTATTTT. It is translated as CASVKSGGIDTQYF.